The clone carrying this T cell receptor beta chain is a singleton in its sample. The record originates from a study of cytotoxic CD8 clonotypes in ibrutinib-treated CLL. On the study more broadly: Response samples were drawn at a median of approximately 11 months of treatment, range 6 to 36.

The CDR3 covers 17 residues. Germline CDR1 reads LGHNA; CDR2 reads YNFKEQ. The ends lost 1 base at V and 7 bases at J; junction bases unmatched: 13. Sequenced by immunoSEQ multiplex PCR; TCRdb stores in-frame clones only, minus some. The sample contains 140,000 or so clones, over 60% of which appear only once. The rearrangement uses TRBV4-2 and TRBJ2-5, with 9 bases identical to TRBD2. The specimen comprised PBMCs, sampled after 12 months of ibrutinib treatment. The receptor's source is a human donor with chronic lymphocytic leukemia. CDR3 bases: TGTGCCAGCAGCCAAGTCAGGGCGGGAGGGCTAACGGGGACCCAGTACTTC. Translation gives CASSQVRAGGLTGTQYF.